This T cell receptor (beta chain) appears in the sequencing data of a study of human thymus T cells. Study-wide points: Thymic TCR repertoires of unrelated people reportedly overlapped highly. V and J gene usage appeared biased in thymic and blood repertoires.

TCRdb keeps only in-frame clones here, not all; method: immunoSEQ multiplex PCR. The table has tens of thousands of clones, around 96% seen once. In regard to this clone: Its target is not known.

During corrective heart surgery, resections were taken, and the thymus tissue came from them. Samples came from healthy Finnish infants during open corrective cardiac surgery. Sequenced material: thymus tissue. This TCR was recovered from a boy under three years old with a congenital heart defect but otherwise immunologically healthy.

The chain's CDR3 is CASSQSGTGATNEKLFF. As DNA, the CDR3 is TGTGCCAGCAGCCAAAGCGGGACAGGGGCAACTAATGAAAAACTGTTTTTT. V usage is TRBV5-8 and J usage is TRBJ1-4; 10 nucleotides agree with TRBD1. The V gene's germline CDR1 is SGHTS and CDR2 YDEGEE. The V segment lost 4 bases and the J segment 0 bases; nucleotides outside the gene matches: 6. This CDR3 region has 17 residues. Full variable domain (rest looked up from reference TRBV5-8 and TRBJ1-4): EAGVTQSPTHLIKTRGQQATLRCSPISGHTSVYWYQQALGLGLQFLLWYDEGEERNRGNFPPRFSGRQFPNYSSELNVNALELEDSALYLCASSQSGTGATNEKLFFGSGTQLSVL.